These 13 T cell receptor beta chains originate from one sample sequenced in a study of blood T cell repertoires in COVID-19. Sequenced by immunoSEQ multiplex PCR; TCRdb stores in-frame clones only, minus some. The data contain 250,000 to 300,000 clones, 80% to 90% of them seen just once; the ten biggest clones take up around 4%. The sequenced sample consisted of peripheral blood. These receptors all come from a man between 60 and 75 years old with acute or convalescent COVID-19.

The genes are TRBV7-2 and TRBJ1-2; D is perhaps TRBD1 (5 bases). Trimming removed 0 bases at V and 4 bases at J, with 6 bases between. This CDR3 is built from 13 residues. Germline CDR1 and CDR2: SGHTA and FQGNSA. CDR3 bases: TGTGCCAGCAGCTTAGCTGGGGCCTATGGCTACACCTTC. Encoded protein: CASSLAGAYGYTF.

The chain has TRBV7-8 and TRBJ1-5; 8 bases fit TRBD1. The germline gives CDR1 SGHVS, CDR2 FQNEAQ. Trimming took 6 bases from V and 1 from J; bases not matched to a gene: 5. CDR3 length: 15 amino acids. The CDR3 DNA follows: TGTGCCAGCAGTTCTTGGACAGGGAGCAATCAGCCCCAGCATTTT. It is translated as CASSSWTGSNQPQHF.

The table lists this clone with a count of one. The chain joins TRBV7-9 to TRBJ2-3; 14 bases agree with TRBD2. The germline CDR1 and CDR2 sequences are SEHNR and FQNEAQ (reference sequence). The V segment lost 5 bases and the J segment 4 bases; nucleotides outside the gene matches: 2. The CDR3 is 15 residues long. The chain's CDR3 is CASSRGLAGADTQYF. In DNA form, the CDR3 reads TGTGCCAGCAGCAGGGGACTAGCGGGGGCAGATACGCAGTATTTT.

This rearrangement joins TRBV18 to TRBJ2-5; 7 nucleotides align to TRBD2. The CDR3 totals 14 residues. Germline values: CDR1 KGHSH, CDR2 LQKENI. Germline trimming cut 5 bases from V and 2 bases from J; bases unmatched to any gene: 5. Here the CDR3 reads CASSSPGGQETQYF. Written as DNA, the CDR3 is TGTGCCAGCTCATCCCCGGGAGGTCAAGAGACCCAGTACTTC.

J is TRBJ1-2 and V is TRBV30; D perhaps matches TRBD1 (6 bases). This CDR3 comprises 13 residues. Germline CDR1 GTSNPN, CDR2 SVGIG (reference sequence). The ends were cut back, 1 base at V and 4 bases at J, with 10 bases in the middle. As DNA, the CDR3 is TGTGCCTGGAGTGGAACAGGGCCCTATGGCTACACCTTC. Protein product: CAWSGTGPYGYTF.

CDR3 sequence: CASSGGLGQGHSYEQYF. Written as DNA, the CDR3 is TGTGCCAGCAGCGGGGGATTAGGACAGGGGCACTCCTACGAGCAGTACTTC. The V gene is TRBV7-9, the J gene TRBJ2-7, with 9 bases fitting TRBD1. Germline V gene sequence: CDR1 SEHNR, CDR2 FQNEAQ (reference sequence). The CDR3 sequence is 17 residues long. Unmatched junction bases numbered 11, after V lost 5 bases and J lost 0 bases.

The rearrangement links TRBV10-3 to TRBJ1-2; 7 bases are shared with TRBD1. This CDR3 has 14 residues. Germline V gives CDR1 ENHRY, CDR2 SYGVKD. Losses at the gene ends were 6 bases for V and 2 bases for J; bases not matched to a gene: 6. The CDR3 here is CAISPGTENYGYTF. The CDR3 bases are TGTGCCATCAGCCCCGGGACAGAGAACTATGGCTACACCTTC.

The chain joins TRBV11-2 to TRBJ2-5; D is possibly TRBD1 (5 bases). The germline V and J ends were trimmed by 5 bases and 12 bases, with 13 bases remaining between them. The CDR3 runs 11 residues. Looked up from germline, CDR1 is SGHAT and CDR2 is FQNNGV. CDR3: CASSETVREYF. CDR3 sequence (DNA): TGTGCCAGCAGCGAGACAGTCAGAGAGTACTTC.

The chain is built from TRBV27 and TRBJ1-1; 8 nucleotides agree with TRBD1. The CDR3 is made up of 17 amino acids. The germline CDR1 and CDR2 sequences are MNHEY and SMNVEV (reference sequence). V was clipped by 6 bases and J by 0 bases; unmatched bases: 12. In DNA, the CDR3 is TGTGCCAGCAGCCGCCGAGACAGGGGTCTAATGAACACTGAAGCTTTCTTT. Residues: CASSRRDRGLMNTEAFF.

The V call is TRBV21-1, the J call TRBJ1-5. TRBV21-1 is a documented pseudogene. This CDR3 has 17 residues. CDR3 protein: CASSKAAQGGGNQPQHF. CDR3 DNA: TGTGCCAGCAGCAAAGCGGCTCAGGGAGGTGGCAATCAGCCCCAGCATTTT.

The V gene is TRBV5-8, the J gene TRBJ1-5; tentative D call: TRBD1 (5 bases). Per germline, CDR1 SGHTS and CDR2 YDEGEE. The CDR3 is 15 amino acids. V lost 3 bases and J lost 3, with 13 bases in between. CDR3 DNA sequence: TGTGCCAGCAGCTCTCGGGGGTCCCTCAATCAGCCCCAGCATTTT. Residues: CASSSRGSLNQPQHF.

V gene TRBV5-6 combines with J gene TRBJ2-1, with 12 positions matching TRBD2. The V and J ends lost 3 bases and 7 bases, in that order; junction bases with no gene match: 11. Germline-derived CDR1 and CDR2 are SGHDT and YYEEEE. This CDR3 spans 17 amino acids. This CDR3 is CASSYRLAGDWVNEQFF. DNA for the CDR3: TGTGCCAGCAGCTACAGACTAGCGGGAGACTGGGTAAATGAGCAGTTCTTC.

This clone appeared a few times. The V and J genes are TRBV19 and TRBJ1-5, with 8 positions matching TRBD1. V lost 7 bases, J lost 2 bases, and 10 bases stayed unmatched. Germline V CDR1 and CDR2: LNHDA, SQIVND (reference sequence). This CDR3 is built from 16 residues. The CDR3 protein is CASTKDRVGRNQPQHF. In nucleotides, the CDR3 is TGTGCCAGTACCAAGGACAGGGTTGGACGCAATCAGCCCCAGCATTTT.